This T cell receptor beta chain was obtained from a study of response to subunit inactivated influenza vaccine. Study findings and constraints: Authors proposed each seasonal influenza vaccination draws in few new T cells.

CDR3 length: 13 amino acids. Per germline, CDR1 KGHSH and CDR2 LQKENI. J lost 7 bases, V lost 5 bases, and 3 bases had no gene match. This clonotype has just a few counts. Its specificity is not known. TCRdb used MiXCR to reprocess the RT-PCR reads, holding one entry per CDR3 protein. This table has hundreds of thousands of distinct CDR3 sequences, approximately 24% appearing once. The source of this sequence is a man over 45 who received an inactivated influenza vaccine. V is TRBV18 and J is TRBJ1-5, with 9 positions matching TRBD1. The sample in question was CD4+ T cells sorted from PBMCs, obtained around 5 days after vaccination. The CDR3 region has the DNA TGTGCCAGCTCAAGGGACAGGGAACAGCCCCAGCATTTT. It specifies CASSRDREQPQHF.